These 30 T cell receptor beta chains were all obtained from the same sample, sequenced in a study of cytomegalovirus exposure and HLA in healthy donors. Using immunoSEQ multiplex PCR, the repertoire was profiled, and TCRdb retains in-frame clones only, with some absent. This table has some 86,000 clones, roughly 93% appearing once. The specimen sequenced was PBMCs. The receptors come from a woman under 40 in good health and CMV-seronegative.

This clone was seen a single time. The chain carries TRBV6-5 and TRBJ1-2, with 9 bases fitting TRBD1. V dropped 5 bases and J dropped 8; count of bases not matched to a gene: 9. Per germline, CDR1 MNHEY and CDR2 SVGAGI. The CDR3 is made up of 14 amino acids. The CDR3 reads CASSSIQGAKGYTF. CDR3 coding DNA: TGTGCCAGCAGTAGCATACAGGGGGCGAAGGGCTACACCTTC.

The chain's CDR3 is CASSTGTGGSYEQYF. The CDR3 DNA reads as TGTGCCAGTAGTACCGGGACAGGGGGCTCCTACGAGCAGTACTTC. V gene TRBV19 combines with J gene TRBJ2-7; 11 positions match TRBD1. Germline CDR1 LNHDA, CDR2 SQIVND (reference sequence). Unmatched junction bases numbered 2, after V lost 4 bases and J lost 0 bases. The CDR3 totals 15 residues.

The J gene is TRBJ2-3, the V gene TRBV27; D unresolved. The CDR3 spans 14 residues. Trimming removed 4 bases from V and 1 base from J, with 9 bases in between. Per germline, CDR1 MNHEY and CDR2 SMNVEV (reference sequence). Written as DNA, the CDR3 is TGTGCCAGCAGTTACGATGGGCGCACAGATACGCAGTATTTT. It encodes CASSYDGRTDTQYF.

The genes are TRBV6-5 and TRBJ2-5; D is perhaps TRBD2 (5 bases). This CDR3 comprises 13 residues. V was cut by 2 bases and J by 7 bases, with 11 bases left in between. Germline loops: CDR1 MNHEY, CDR2 SVGAGI. The CDR3 spells CASSYGPGWTQYF. The DNA for the CDR3 is TGTGCCAGCAGTTACGGGCCGGGGTGGACCCAGTACTTC.

The rearrangement uses TRBV5-1 and TRBJ1-1, with D maybe TRBD1 (5 bases). There are 13 residues in the CDR3. The germline V gene has CDR1 SGHRS and CDR2 YFSETQ. With 5 bases removed from V and 0 bases from J, the gap between germline ends came to 8 bases. CDR3 sequence reads: CASRSGLNTEAFF. CDR3 sequence (DNA): TGCGCCAGCAGATCAGGGTTGAACACTGAAGCTTTCTTT.

The V and J genes are TRBV4-1 and TRBJ1-5, with 10 bases identical to TRBD1. The CDR3 extends over 18 amino acids. The junction had 10 bases not matched to a gene; V was cut back by 4 bases and J by 1 base. Germline V lookup: CDR1 MGHRA, CDR2 YSYEKL. CDR3 sequence: CASSPLLGQGLSNQPQHF. The CDR3 coding sequence is TGCGCCAGCAGCCCGTTGCTGGGACAGGGGCTCAGCAATCAGCCCCAGCATTTT.

The V call is TRBV2, the J call TRBJ2-5; D might be TRBD2 (5 bases). The CDR3 runs to 12 residues. Trimming removed 4 bases from V and 4 bases from J, with 7 bases in between. Germline V CDR1 and CDR2: SNHLY, FYNNEI. CDR3 nucleotides: TGTGCCAGCAGTGGAACTAGAGAGACCCAGTACTTC. Residues: CASSGTRETQYF.

The chain carries TRBV25-1 and TRBJ2-7; 7 positions match TRBD1. The ends lost 3 bases at V and 3 bases at J; junction bases unmatched: 5. In germline, CDR1 is MGHDK, CDR2 SYGVNS. This CDR3 contains 14 residues. For the CDR3, the DNA is TGTGCCAGCAGTGATTCCGGGACAGACTACGAGCAGTACTTC. It is translated as CASSDSGTDYEQYF.

The chain carries TRBV15 and TRBJ2-7, with D possibly matching TRBD2 (7 bases). CDR3 length: 14 residues. V lost 6 bases to trimming and J lost 1 base, with 13 bases between them. Per the germline V gene, CDR1 is LNHNV and CDR2 is YYDKDF (reference sequence). CDR3 protein: CATSKGGGSYEQYF. The CDR3 nucleotides read TGTGCCACCAGTAAAGGGGGGGGGTCCTACGAGCAGTACTTC.

The chain has TRBV30 and TRBJ1-1; 8 bases agree with TRBD1. Germline V gene data show CDR1 as GTSNPN and CDR2 as SVGIG (reference sequence). The CDR3 length is 13 residues. The V and J ends lost 6 bases and 5 bases, in that order; junction bases with no gene match: 8. CDR3 nucleotide sequence: TGTGCCTGCCGCGACAGGGGTCAAACTGAAGCTTTCTTT. As protein: CACRDRGQTEAFF.

This rearrangement joins TRBV4-1 to TRBJ1-3, with D tentatively TRBD1 (6 bases). The CDR3 spans 19 residues. The germline V and J ends were trimmed by 0 bases and 5 bases, with 23 bases remaining between them. The V gene's germline CDR1 is MGHRA and CDR2 YSYEKL. CDR3 coding DNA: TGCGCCAGCAGCCAAGAGGTCTGGGGAGGGGGGATTATGAGAAACACCATATATTTT. Its translation is CASSQEVWGGGIMRNTIYF.

This rearrangement joins TRBV10-3 to TRBJ1-4; D is uncertain. CDR3 size: 16 residues. In germline, CDR1 is ENHRY, CDR2 SYGVKD. V gave up 0 bases and J gave up 3 bases, with 11 bases separating them. The CDR3 DNA reads TGTGCCATCAGTGAGTCACGTCGAACTCCTAATGAAAAACTGTTTTTT. Translating it yields CAISESRRTPNEKLFF.

This rearrangement joins TRBV7-2 to TRBJ1-1, with 8 positions matching TRBD1. Losses at the gene ends were 1 base for V and 3 bases for J; bases not matched to a gene: 7. The germline V gene encodes CDR1 SGHTA and CDR2 FQGNSA. There are 16 residues in the CDR3. This chain's CDR3 is CASSLGLTGVDTEAFF. The CDR3 DNA sequence: TGTGCCAGCAGCTTAGGTTTGACAGGGGTAGACACTGAAGCTTTCTTT.

J is TRBJ2-7 and V is TRBV18, with TRBD2 matching over 7 bases. CDR1 KGHSH and CDR2 LQKENI come from the germline V gene. With V trimmed by 4 bases and J by 0 bases, 6 bases remained unmatched. The CDR3 is made up of 15 amino acids. The CDR3 DNA follows: TGTGCCAGCTCACGCGCTAGCGGTTACTCCTACGAGCAGTACTTC. Translated: CASSRASGYSYEQYF.

The J gene is TRBJ1-1, the V gene TRBV6-6; TRBD1 matches at 8 bases. The CDR3 is 15 amino acids. Per the germline V gene, CDR1 is MNHNY and CDR2 is SVGAGI (reference sequence). J lost 2 bases, V lost 6 bases, and 8 bases had no gene match. The CDR3: CASRDTGGPNTEAFF. The DNA for the CDR3 is TGTGCCAGCAGGGATACAGGGGGTCCAAACACTGAAGCTTTCTTT.

This clone came up once. The chain joins TRBV20-1 to TRBJ2-1; possibly TRBD2 for D (5 bases). V dropped 6 bases and J dropped 5 bases, with 8 bases sitting between them. The CDR3 length is 11 residues. Germline V lookup: CDR1 DFQATT, CDR2 SNEGSKA (reference sequence). The CDR3 nucleotides read TGCAGTGCGGAGCGGAACAATGAGCAGTTCTTC. As protein: CSAERNNEQFF.

The chain has TRBV4-1 and TRBJ2-7; 7 nucleotides match TRBD2. Looked up from germline, CDR1 is MGHRA and CDR2 is YSYEKL. The CDR3 is 15 residues long. The V gene end was trimmed by 0 bases and the J gene end by 7 bases; junction bases not matched to a gene: 9. The CDR3 DNA sequence: TGCGCCAGCAGCCAAGATCGAGGGGAGGGGAGGGAGCAGTACTTC. This codes for CASSQDRGEGREQYF.

This clone appeared a single time. The chain uses TRBV5-1 and TRBJ1-2; a possible D gene is TRBD1 (6 bases). Germline-derived CDR1 and CDR2 are SGHRS and YFSETQ. This CDR3 spans 16 amino acids. With 1 base removed from V and 2 bases from J, the gap between germline ends came to 15 bases. CDR3 region: CASSLRAVQGNYGYTF. The CDR3 DNA reads TGCGCCAGCAGCTTGAGGGCGGTACAGGGAAACTATGGCTACACCTTC.

The chain has TRBV13 and TRBJ1-1; TRBD1 agrees at 7 bases. Germline V CDR1 and CDR2: PRHDT, FYEKMQ (reference sequence). This CDR3 spans 14 amino acids. Trimming at V came to 3 bases and at J to 11 bases, leaving 12 bases not matched to a gene. The CDR3 sequence: CASSFPGGSLVAFF. CDR3 in DNA: TGTGCCAGCAGCTTTCCAGGGGGGTCTTTGGTCGCTTTCTTT.

This rearrangement joins TRBV14 to TRBJ1-3; a possible D gene is TRBD1 (6 bases). This CDR3 spans 16 amino acids. The V gene lost 4 bases and the J gene lost 2 bases, with 15 bases spanning the gap. Germline V gene sequence: CDR1 SGHDN, CDR2 FVKESK. The CDR3, as DNA: TGTGCCAGCAGCCGAACAGGGAGAGGGGCTGGAAACACCATATATTTT. Its translation is CASSRTGRGAGNTIYF.

This sequence joins TRBV2 and TRBJ2-4; TRBD1 might be the D (5 bases). V was cut by 7 bases and J by 3 bases, with 13 bases left in between. CDR1 is SNHLY and CDR2 is FYNNEI in the germline V gene. The CDR3 extends over 14 amino acids. The CDR3: CASIETGNKNIQYF. The CDR3 region has the DNA TGTGCCAGCATCGAAACAGGAAACAAAAACATTCAGTACTTC.

The rearrangement joins TRBV19 to TRBJ1-1; TRBD1 matches 9 bases. Germline CDR1 LNHDA, CDR2 SQIVND (reference sequence). The trim removed 4 bases at V and 5 bases at J, leaving 14 bases unmatched. CDR3 length: 17 residues. Here the CDR3 DNA reads TGTGCCAGTAGTACTCTGCCACAGGGGGCGCAGTTTACTGAAGCTTTCTTT. Protein: CASSTLPQGAQFTEAFF.

V is TRBV10-3 and J is TRBJ2-7; the match to TRBD2 covers 8 bases. Germline V gene lookup returns CDR1 ENHRY and CDR2 SYGVKD. V lost 10 bases to trimming and J lost 2 bases; unmatched junction nucleotides: 7. There are 13 residues in the CDR3. CDR3: CASSTSATYEQYF. The CDR3 DNA is TGTGCCAGTTCGACTAGCGCGACCTACGAGCAGTACTTC.

This rearrangement joins TRBV19 to TRBJ2-2; D ambiguous. Germline loops: CDR1 LNHDA, CDR2 SQIVND (reference sequence). The germline V and J ends were trimmed by 7 bases and 1 base, with 7 bases remaining between them. The CDR3 runs 13 residues. CDR3 sequence reads: CASNNRNTGELFF. CDR3 nucleotide sequence: TGTGCCAGTAATAACAGGAACACCGGGGAGCTGTTTTTT.

This clone was seen a few times. The chain links TRBV5-4 to TRBJ1-2; D is unclear. The V end was cut by 4 bases, the J end by 8 bases, with 12 bases between. The CDR3 spans 12 residues. The germline CDR1 and CDR2 sequences are SGHNT and YYREEE (reference sequence). CDR3 in amino acids: CASSPPLGGYTF. In nucleotides, the CDR3 is TGTGCCAGCAGCCCCCCCCTCGGGGGCTACACCTTC.

CDR3 DNA sequence: TGTGCCAGCAGACACGACACACCGAACTATGGCTACACCTTC. Its translation: CASRHDTPNYGYTF. The chain uses TRBV7-2 and TRBJ1-2, with unresolved D. The CDR3 consists of 14 residues. Germline CDR1 SGHTA, CDR2 FQGNSA. Trimming removed 6 bases from V and 2 bases from J, with 13 bases in between.

This chain connects TRBV5-1 to TRBJ2-3; perhaps TRBD1 as D (6 bases). The CDR3 has 14 residues. Germline CDR1 is SGHRS and CDR2 is YFSETQ. With 4 bases removed from V and 5 bases from J, the gap between germline ends came to 14 bases. CDR3 sequence (DNA): TGCGCCAGCAGCCCCGGGCAGGGGCTAGATACGCAGTATTTT. This gives the protein CASSPGQGLDTQYF.

The chain couples TRBV29-1 to TRBJ2-7; D may be TRBD2 (6 bases). CDR1 and CDR2 (germline): SQVTM, ANQGSEA. V lost 6 bases and J lost 0, with 15 bases in between. The CDR3 extends over 14 amino acids. The CDR3 here is CSVGAGTGSYEQYF. The CDR3 DNA follows: TGCAGCGTCGGGGCCGGGACTGGCTCCTACGAGCAGTACTTC.

The gene calls are TRBV5-6 and TRBJ2-6; 9 bases agree with TRBD1. V gave up 4 bases and J gave up 8 bases; unmatched junction bases: 10. There are 16 residues in the CDR3. CDR1 SGHDT and CDR2 YYEEEE come from the germline V gene. The CDR3 is CASSTPQTGGPNVLTF. The CDR3 DNA is TGTGCCAGCAGCACCCCCCAGACAGGGGGTCCCAACGTCCTGACTTTC.

V and J are TRBV5-1 and TRBJ2-7; 8 nucleotides agree with TRBD2. CDR3 length: 15 amino acids. Germline CDR1 reads SGHRS; CDR2 reads YFSETQ. V shed 0 bases and J 2 bases; nucleotides not matched to a gene: 4. Here the CDR3 reads CASSLDSSGPYEQYF. The CDR3 DNA follows: TGCGCCAGCAGCTTGGATTCTAGCGGGCCCTACGAGCAGTACTTC.